This T cell receptor beta chain originates from a study of PD-1 and CTLA-4 blockade in melanoma. Per germline, CDR1 KGHSH and CDR2 LQKENI. The trim removed 1 base at V and 4 bases at J, leaving 1 base unmatched. This CDR3 is built from 14 residues. TCRdb's table, derived via immunoSEQ multiplex PCR, lists solely in-frame clones and lacks some. The sample has nearly 30,000 clones, roughly 91% seen once. The rearrangement links TRBV18 to TRBJ2-7, with TRBD1 matching over 10 bases. This clonotype was sampled from a human donor with melanoma. Material: CD8+ T cells from peripheral blood, obtained before anti-PD-1 treatment. CDR3 loop: CASSPQGQGYEQYF. The CDR3 coding sequence is TGTGCCAGCTCACCACAGGGACAGGGGTACGAGCAGTACTTC.